This T cell receptor (beta chain) was found in a study of T cell repertoires in cytomegalovirus infection. About the study: CMV epitopes that were recently identified and HLA-C-restricted were used alongside well-studied HLA-B-restricted ones. Both a matching HLA type and CMV infection were indicated by public TCR beta signatures.

Turning to this clonotype: No antigen is known for it.

TCRdb passed the reads through MiXCR, listing each CDR3 protein once. The sample lists fewer than 1,000,000 distinct CDR3 sequences; around 29% were seen once. V lost 1 base, J lost 6 bases, and 1 base stayed unmatched. Germline loops: CDR1 SGHNT, CDR2 YYREEE (reference sequence). This CDR3 region has 13 residues. Study conclusions and caveats: Across the ex vivo response, the dominant clonotypes were HLA-C-restricted CMV-specific TCR beta clonotypes. Carriage of CMV together with the relevant HLA was identifiable through cumulative public TCR beta family frequency.

The chain combines TRBV5-4 with TRBJ1-2; the match to TRBD1 covers 9 bases. This specimen was cultured CD8+ T cells from PBMCs, taken from culture after CMV antigen stimulation. The sequence came from a human donor in good health (CMV status not recorded). Some clones in this sample may be carry-over from other donors' samples. The CDR3 DNA follows: TGTGCCAGCAGCTTGAACAGGGGGCATGGCTACACCTTC. Translated: CASSLNRGHGYTF.